This section outlines one T cell receptor beta chain sequence together with its context. This CDR3 fails to terminate in the conserved phenylalanine or tryptophan, so it likely reflects a read error. The DNA is left out, because the CDR3 cannot be placed on it with certainty; the CDR3 is given as TCRdb lists it. This study enrolled people aged about 18 to 100 from approximately 25 US geographic areas. Participants' reported clinical history set cohort assignment. The sample belongs to a study of blood T cell repertoires in COVID-19. Study overall: The samples span acute and convalescent COVID-19 from the United States, Italy and Spain. Sources were T cells, B-cell-depleted T cells, or PBMCs; the material itself was cDNA or gDNA.

Using immunoSEQ multiplex PCR, the repertoire was profiled, and TCRdb retains in-frame clones only, with some absent. This table holds a few hundred thousand clones, 90% found once. From germline, CDR1 is MNHEY and CDR2 SVGAGI. A total of 10 residues make up the CDR3, ends included. Sequencing was performed on PBMCs or T cells enriched from blood (not recorded which). The V and J genes are TRBV6-5 and TRBJ1-2; the table's D gene call, TRBD1, was not cross checked with the DNA. This TCR was sampled from a man aged 30 to 45 who had been exposed to COVID-19. The CDR3 protein is CASKFDRALR.